Reported below is one T cell receptor beta chain. The sample is drawn from a study of T-cell reconstitution after alpha-beta-depleted transplantation in children. There are 13 residues in the CDR3. Germline V gene lookup returns CDR1 DFQATT and CDR2 SNEGSKA (reference sequence). Trimming stripped 3 bases from V and 5 bases from J, with 14 bases between. Construction of the TCRbeta library involved unique molecular identifiers. TCRdb analysed the PCR reads with MiXCR anew, one entry per CDR3 protein. Of 360,000 or so distinct CDR3 sequences detected, about a fifth appear once; the ten largest clones hold around 4%.

Sample: PBMCs from the stem cell graft donor, taken from the stem cell graft. This TCR was sampled from a human donor who donated a stem cell graft to a child with acute myeloid leukemia. This rearrangement joins TRBV20-1 to TRBJ2-7; no firm D call. The CDR3 DNA reads as TGCAGTGCTAGCGGTCTGGGGTTCAACGAGCAGTACTTC. Protein product: CSASGLGFNEQYF.